The sequence of this T cell receptor (beta chain) was determined in a study of blood T cell repertoires in COVID-19. Germline lookup yields CDR1 MNHEY and CDR2 SMNVEV (reference sequence). The CDR3 sequence is 14 residues long. Trimming cost V 7 bases and J 5 bases, with 16 bases left between them. Profiled with immunoSEQ multiplex PCR; TCRdb holds only in-frame clones, not every one. In the table there are roughly 250,000 clones, roughly 88% of which are singletons. The origin of this receptor is a woman in her 30s who had recovered from COVID-19. Sequenced sample: PBMCs or T cells enriched from blood (not recorded which). This chain links TRBV27 with TRBJ2-3, with D perhaps matching TRBD2 (5 bases). The CDR3 nucleotides are TGTGCCAGCATGGGCTTGGGGAGCCGAGATACGCAGTATTTT. It translates to CASMGLGSRDTQYF.